This T cell receptor beta chain was observed in a study of T-cell memory formation after mild COVID-19. Study-wide findings and caveats: Cross-reactive memory apparently joined, as some responding clones appeared in pre-infection memory.

This CDR3 spans 13 amino acids. V was cut by 1 base and J by 3 bases, with 7 bases left in between. Germline CDR1 DFQATT, CDR2 SNEGSKA (reference sequence). TCRdb called the 5' RACE reads again in MiXCR, with one record for every CDR3 protein. Of around 300,000 distinct CDR3 sequences in the sample, 15% to 20% were seen once. This clonotype was recorded a few times. Its target is not known. V and J are TRBV20-1 and TRBJ1-3, with no clear D. The TCR sequence derives from a young man who had mild COVID-19 (a few samples of this study predate the infection). Cell type and time point are not known. Material for sequencing was PBMCs or a T cell subset sorted from them (not recorded which). For the CDR3, the DNA is TGCAGTGCTAGAGCCGGTGGTGGAAACACCATATATTTT. Its translation is CSARAGGGNTIYF.